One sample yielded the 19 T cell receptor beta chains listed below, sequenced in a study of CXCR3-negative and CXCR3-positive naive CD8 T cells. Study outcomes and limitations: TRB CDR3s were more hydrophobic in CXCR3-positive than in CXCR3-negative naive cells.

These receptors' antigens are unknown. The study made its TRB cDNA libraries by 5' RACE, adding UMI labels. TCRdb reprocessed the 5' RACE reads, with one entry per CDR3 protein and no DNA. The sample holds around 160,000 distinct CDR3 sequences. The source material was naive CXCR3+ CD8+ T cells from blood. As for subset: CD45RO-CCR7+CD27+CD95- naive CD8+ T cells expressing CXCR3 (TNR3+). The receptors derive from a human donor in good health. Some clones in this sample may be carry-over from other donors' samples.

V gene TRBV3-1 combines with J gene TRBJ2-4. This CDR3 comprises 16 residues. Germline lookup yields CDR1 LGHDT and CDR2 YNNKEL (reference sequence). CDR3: CASSQDFSIAKNIQYF.

The CDR3 loop is CASSDWDSYYEQYF. This chain connects TRBV6-6 to TRBJ2-7; TCRdb picks TRBD1, but there is no DNA to check that call. Germline V gives CDR1 MNHNY, CDR2 SVGAGI (reference sequence). The CDR3 consists of 14 residues.

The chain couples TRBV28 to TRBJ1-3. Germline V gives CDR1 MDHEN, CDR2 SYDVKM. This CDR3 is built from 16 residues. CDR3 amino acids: CASSLRVGGSGNTIYF. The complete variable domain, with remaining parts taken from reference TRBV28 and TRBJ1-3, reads DVKVTQSSRYLVKRTGEKVFLECVQDMDHENMFWYRQDPGLGLRLIYFSYDVKMKEKGDIPEGYSVSREKKERFSLILESASTNQTSMYLCASSLRVGGSGNTIYFGEGSWLTVV.

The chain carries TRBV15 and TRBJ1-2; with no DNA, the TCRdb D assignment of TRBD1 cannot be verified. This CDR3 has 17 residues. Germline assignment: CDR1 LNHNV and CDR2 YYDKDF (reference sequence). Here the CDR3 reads CATSRDLAGGAYYGYTF.

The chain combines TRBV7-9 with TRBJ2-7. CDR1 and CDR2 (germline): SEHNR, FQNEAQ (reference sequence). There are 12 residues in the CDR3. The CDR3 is CASSFKAHEQYF.

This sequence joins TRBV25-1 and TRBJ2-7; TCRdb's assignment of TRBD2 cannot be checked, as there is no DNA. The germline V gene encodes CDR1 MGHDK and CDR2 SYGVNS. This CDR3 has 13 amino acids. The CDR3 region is CASRAAGGYEQYF.

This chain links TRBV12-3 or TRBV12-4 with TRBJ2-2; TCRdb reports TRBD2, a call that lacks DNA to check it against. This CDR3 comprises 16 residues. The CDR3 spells CASSSGLAGPTGELFF.

The CDR3 loop is CASSIRSGELFF. The V and J genes are TRBV9 and TRBJ2-2. Per the germline V gene, CDR1 is SGDLS and CDR2 is YYNGEE. This CDR3 spans 12 amino acids.

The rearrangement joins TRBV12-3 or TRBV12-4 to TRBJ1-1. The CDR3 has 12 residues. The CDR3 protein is CASSFLDTEAFF.

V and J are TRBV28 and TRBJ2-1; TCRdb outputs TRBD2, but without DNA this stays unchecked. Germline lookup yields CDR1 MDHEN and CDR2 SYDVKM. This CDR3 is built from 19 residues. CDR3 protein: CASSPGTSGFYEAYNEQFF. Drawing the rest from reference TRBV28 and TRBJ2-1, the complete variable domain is DVKVTQSSRYLVKRTGEKVFLECVQDMDHENMFWYRQDPGLGLRLIYFSYDVKMKEKGDIPEGYSVSREKKERFSLILESASTNQTSMYLCASSPGTSGFYEAYNEQFFGPGTRLTVL.

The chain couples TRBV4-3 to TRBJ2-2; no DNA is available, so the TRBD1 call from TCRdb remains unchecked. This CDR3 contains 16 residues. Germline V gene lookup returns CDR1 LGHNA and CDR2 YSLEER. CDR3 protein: CASSQDLRGFGGELFF.

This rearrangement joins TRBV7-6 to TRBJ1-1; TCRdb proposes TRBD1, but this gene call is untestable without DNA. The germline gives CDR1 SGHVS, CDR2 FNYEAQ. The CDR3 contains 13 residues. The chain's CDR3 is CASSGGMNTEAFF.

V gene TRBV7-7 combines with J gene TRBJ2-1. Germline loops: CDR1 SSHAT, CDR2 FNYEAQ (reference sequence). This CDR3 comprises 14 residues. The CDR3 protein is CASSFSVGSNEQFF.

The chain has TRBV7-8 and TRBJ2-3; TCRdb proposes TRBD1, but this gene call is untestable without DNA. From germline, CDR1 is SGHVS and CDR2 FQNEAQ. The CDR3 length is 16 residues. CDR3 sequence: CASSPFGGVSTDTQYF.

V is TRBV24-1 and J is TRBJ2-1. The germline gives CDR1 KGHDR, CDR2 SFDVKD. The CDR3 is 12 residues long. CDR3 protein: CATSDFGNEQFF.

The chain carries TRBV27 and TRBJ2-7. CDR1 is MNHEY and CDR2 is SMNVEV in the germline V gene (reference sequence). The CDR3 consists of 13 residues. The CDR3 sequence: CASSLVGSHEQYF.

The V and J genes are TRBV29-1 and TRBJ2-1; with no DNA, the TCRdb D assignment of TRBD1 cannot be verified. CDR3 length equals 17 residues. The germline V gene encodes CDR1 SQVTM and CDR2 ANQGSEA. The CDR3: CSVEGHRGRSAYNEQFF.

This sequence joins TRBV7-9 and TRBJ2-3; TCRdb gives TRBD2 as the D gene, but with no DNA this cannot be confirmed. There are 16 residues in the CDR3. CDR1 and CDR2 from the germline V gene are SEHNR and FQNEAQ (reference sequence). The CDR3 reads CASTPVGDYTLDTQYF.

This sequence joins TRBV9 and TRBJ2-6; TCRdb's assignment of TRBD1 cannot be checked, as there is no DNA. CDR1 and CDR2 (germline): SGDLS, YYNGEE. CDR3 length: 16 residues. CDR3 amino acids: CASIFDDRAGANVLTF.